This record covers a single T cell receptor beta chain. The antigen is undetermined. A second PCR of roughly 7 to 11 cycles used a sample-barcoded 5' primer and a J-beta primer mix. Each cDNA molecule was tagged by a template-switch adaptor with 12 random nucleotides. MiXCR was run by TCRdb on the 5' RACE reads, yielding one entry per CDR3 protein. The repertoire includes roughly 1,800,000 distinct CDR3 sequences, roughly 52% of them detected once, and 2.1% sits in the top ten. This entry belongs to a study of blood T cells in healthy people across ages. Findings of the study overall: A greater number of naive CD4+ cells and higher diversity distinguished long-lived donors from aged donors.

The CDR3 runs to 19 residues. The ends lost 5 bases at V and 1 base at J; junction bases unmatched: 11. Material for sequencing was blood. This TCR derives from a woman aged 40 to 49 in good health. This chain links TRBV12-3 or TRBV12-4 with TRBJ2-2; TRBD1 matches at 12 bases. As DNA, the CDR3 is TGTGCCAGCAGTCGACCTTCGGGACAGGGGGCGCGGAACACCGGGGAGCTGTTTTTT. Protein sequence: CASSRPSGQGARNTGELFF.